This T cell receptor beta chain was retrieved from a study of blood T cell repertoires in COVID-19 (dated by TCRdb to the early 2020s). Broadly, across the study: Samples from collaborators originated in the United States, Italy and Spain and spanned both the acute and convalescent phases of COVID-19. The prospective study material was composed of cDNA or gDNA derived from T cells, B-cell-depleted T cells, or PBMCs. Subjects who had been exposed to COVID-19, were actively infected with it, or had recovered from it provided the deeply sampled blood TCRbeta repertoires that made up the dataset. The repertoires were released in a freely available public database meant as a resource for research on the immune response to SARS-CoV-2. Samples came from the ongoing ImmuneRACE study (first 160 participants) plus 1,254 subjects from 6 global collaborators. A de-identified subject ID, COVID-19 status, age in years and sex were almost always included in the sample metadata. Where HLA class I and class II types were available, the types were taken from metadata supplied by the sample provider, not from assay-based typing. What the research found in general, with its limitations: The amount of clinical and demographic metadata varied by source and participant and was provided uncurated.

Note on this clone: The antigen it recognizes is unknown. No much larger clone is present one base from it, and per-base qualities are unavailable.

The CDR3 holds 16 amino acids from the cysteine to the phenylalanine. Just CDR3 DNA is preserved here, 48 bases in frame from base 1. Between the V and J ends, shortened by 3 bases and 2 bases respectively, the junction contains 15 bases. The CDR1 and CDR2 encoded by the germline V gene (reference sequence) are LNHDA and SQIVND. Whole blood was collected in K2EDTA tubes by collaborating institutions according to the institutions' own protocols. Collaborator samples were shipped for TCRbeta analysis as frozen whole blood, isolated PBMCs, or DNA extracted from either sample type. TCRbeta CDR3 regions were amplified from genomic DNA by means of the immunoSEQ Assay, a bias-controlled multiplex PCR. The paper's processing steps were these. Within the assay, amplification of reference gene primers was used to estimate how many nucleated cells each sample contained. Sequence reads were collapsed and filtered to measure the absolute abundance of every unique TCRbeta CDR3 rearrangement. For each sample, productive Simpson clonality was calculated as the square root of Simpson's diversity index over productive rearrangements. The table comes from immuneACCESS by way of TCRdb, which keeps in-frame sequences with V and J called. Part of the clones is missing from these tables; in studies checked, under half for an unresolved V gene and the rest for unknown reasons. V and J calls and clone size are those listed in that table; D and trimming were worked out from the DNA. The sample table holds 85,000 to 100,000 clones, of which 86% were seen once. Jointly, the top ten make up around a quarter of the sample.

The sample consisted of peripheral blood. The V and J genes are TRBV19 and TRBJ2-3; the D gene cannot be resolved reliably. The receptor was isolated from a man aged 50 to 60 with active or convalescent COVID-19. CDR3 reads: CASSIWRSPYTDTQYF. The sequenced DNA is TGTGCCAGTAGTATCTGGCGGAGCCCTTACACAGATACGCAGTATTTT.